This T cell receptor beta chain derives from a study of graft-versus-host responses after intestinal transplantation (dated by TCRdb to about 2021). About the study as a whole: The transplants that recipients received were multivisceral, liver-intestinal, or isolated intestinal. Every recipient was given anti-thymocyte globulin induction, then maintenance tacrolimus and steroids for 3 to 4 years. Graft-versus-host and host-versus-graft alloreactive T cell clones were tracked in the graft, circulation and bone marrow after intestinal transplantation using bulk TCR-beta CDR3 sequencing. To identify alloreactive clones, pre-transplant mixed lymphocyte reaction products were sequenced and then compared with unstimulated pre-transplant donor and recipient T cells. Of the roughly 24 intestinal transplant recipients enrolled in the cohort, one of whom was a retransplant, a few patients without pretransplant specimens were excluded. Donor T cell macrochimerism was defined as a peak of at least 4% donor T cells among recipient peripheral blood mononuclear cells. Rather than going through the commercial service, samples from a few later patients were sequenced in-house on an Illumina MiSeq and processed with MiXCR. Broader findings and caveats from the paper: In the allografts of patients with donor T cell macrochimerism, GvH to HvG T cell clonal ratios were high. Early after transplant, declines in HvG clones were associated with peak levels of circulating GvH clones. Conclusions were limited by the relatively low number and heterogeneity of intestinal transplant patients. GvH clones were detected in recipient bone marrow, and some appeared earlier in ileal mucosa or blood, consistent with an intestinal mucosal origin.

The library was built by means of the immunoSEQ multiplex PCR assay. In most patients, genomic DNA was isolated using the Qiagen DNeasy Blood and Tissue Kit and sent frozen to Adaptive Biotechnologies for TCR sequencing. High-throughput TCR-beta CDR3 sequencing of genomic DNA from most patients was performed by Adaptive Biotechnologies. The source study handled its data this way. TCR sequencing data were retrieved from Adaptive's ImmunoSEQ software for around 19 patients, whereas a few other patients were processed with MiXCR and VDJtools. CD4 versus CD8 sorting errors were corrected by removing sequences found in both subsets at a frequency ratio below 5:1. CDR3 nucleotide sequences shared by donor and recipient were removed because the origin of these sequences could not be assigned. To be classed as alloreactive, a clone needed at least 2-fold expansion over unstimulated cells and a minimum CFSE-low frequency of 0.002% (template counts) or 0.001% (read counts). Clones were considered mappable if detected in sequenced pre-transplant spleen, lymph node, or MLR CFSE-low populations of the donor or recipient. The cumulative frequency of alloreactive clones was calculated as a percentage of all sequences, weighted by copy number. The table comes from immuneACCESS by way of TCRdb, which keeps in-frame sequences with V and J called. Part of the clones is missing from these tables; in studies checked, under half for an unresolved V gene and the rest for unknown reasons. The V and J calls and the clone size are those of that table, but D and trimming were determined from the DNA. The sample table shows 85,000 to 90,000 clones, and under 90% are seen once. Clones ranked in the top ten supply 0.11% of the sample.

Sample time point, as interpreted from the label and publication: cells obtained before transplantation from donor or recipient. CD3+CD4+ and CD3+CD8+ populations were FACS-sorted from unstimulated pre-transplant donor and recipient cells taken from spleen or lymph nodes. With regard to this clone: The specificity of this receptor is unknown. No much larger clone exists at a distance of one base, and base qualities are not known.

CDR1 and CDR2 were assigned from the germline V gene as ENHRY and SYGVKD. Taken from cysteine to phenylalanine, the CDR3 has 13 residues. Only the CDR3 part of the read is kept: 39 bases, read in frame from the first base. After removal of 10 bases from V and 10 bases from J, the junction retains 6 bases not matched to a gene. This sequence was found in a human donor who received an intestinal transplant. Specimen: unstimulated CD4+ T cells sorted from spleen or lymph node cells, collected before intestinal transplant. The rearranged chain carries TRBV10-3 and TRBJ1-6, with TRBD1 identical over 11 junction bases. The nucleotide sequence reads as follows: TGTGCCACCGCAGGGACAGGGGGATCACCCCTCCACTTT. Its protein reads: CATAGTGGSPLHF.